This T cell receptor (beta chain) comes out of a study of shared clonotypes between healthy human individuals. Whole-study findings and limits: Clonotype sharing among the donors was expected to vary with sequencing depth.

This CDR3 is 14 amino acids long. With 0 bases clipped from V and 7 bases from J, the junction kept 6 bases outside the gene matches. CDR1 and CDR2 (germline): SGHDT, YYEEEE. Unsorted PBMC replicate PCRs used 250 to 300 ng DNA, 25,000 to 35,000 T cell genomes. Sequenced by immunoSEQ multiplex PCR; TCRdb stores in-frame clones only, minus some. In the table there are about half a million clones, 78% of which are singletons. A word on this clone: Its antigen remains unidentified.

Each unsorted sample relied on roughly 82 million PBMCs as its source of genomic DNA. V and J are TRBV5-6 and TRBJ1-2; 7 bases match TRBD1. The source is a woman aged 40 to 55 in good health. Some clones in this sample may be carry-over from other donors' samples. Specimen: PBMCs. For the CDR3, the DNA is TGTGCCAGCAGCTTGGTCACAGGGGATGGTGGCTACACCTTC. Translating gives CASSLVTGDGGYTF.